This TCR beta chain was captured in a study of T cell responses to AZD1222 COVID-19 vaccine. Study information: Second doses were pooled across both intervals (about 4 or about 12 weeks).

General study findings and limits: With two AZD1222 doses given, Spike-specific TCR breadth and depth both rose. Only five or six people who got AZD1222 tested seropositive at baseline. Dominant CD4 TCR responses targeted spike regions 160-218 and 743-854.

V dropped 4 bases and J dropped 3; count of bases not matched to a gene: 9. Germline CDR1 and CDR2: SGHDT and YYEEEE. The CDR3 has 15 amino acids. The repertoire was sequenced with immunoSEQ multiplex PCR; TCRdb's copy has only in-frame clones and lacks some. Of some 140,000 clones in the sample, 90% are singletons; the top ten hold approximately 1.6%. A remark on this clone: The antigen remains undetermined.

This chain links TRBV5-6 with TRBJ1-2, with TRBD1 identical over 7 bases. Here the sequenced sample was peripheral blood, taken on day 0 of AZD1222 vaccination. This clonotype was sampled from an adult in good health. CDR3 sequence reads: CASSQDSTGHYGYTF. The CDR3 DNA reads as TGTGCCAGCAGCCAAGACTCGACAGGGCACTATGGCTACACCTTC.